The 20 T cell receptor beta chains below come from one sample, sequenced in a study of monozygotic twins with inflammatory bowel disease. Following a re-call of the 5' RACE reads, TCRdb has one entry per CDR3 protein and lacks DNA. The sample has 300,000 to 400,000 distinct CDR3 sequences. Sequencing was done on a sample of blood. The receptors shown here come from a human donor with ulcerative colitis or Crohn's disease, or a healthy co-twin of an affected twin (not recorded which).

The chain couples TRBV27 to TRBJ1-1; with no DNA, the TCRdb D assignment of TRBD1 cannot be verified. Per germline, CDR1 MNHEY and CDR2 SMNVEV (reference sequence). The CDR3 runs to 13 residues. The CDR3 sequence: CASSPGGYTEAFF.

V gene TRBV20-1 combines with J gene TRBJ1-2; TCRdb's assignment of TRBD1 cannot be checked, as there is no DNA. From germline, CDR1 is DFQATT and CDR2 SNEGSKA (reference sequence). CDR3 length equals 15 residues. CDR3 in amino acids: CSARGGKGNYYGYTF.

The J gene is TRBJ2-5, the V gene TRBV28; TCRdb returns TRBD1, unconfirmable since there is no DNA. In germline, CDR1 is MDHEN, CDR2 SYDVKM. The CDR3 covers 14 residues. The CDR3 sequence is CASSLTGSVETQYF.

The gene calls are TRBV9 and TRBJ2-7; TCRdb gives TRBD2 as the D gene, but with no DNA this cannot be confirmed. CDR1 is SGDLS and CDR2 is YYNGEE in the germline V gene. The CDR3 has 14 residues. The CDR3 here is CASSPGLVLSVQYF. Filled out from reference TRBV9 and TRBJ2-7, the complete variable domain reads DSGVTQTPKHLITATGQRVTLRCSPRSGDLSVYWYQQSLDQGLQFLIQYYNGEERAKGNILERFSAQQFPDLHSELNLSSLELGDSALYFCASSPGLVLSVQYFGPGTRLTVT.

The V gene is TRBV11-2, the J gene TRBJ1-3. The CDR3 has 17 amino acids. The germline gives CDR1 SGHAT, CDR2 FQNNGV. CDR3 loop: CASRSWGNHNSGNTIYF.

The J gene is TRBJ1-1, the V gene TRBV28; as DNA is missing, the TRBD1 call by TCRdb cannot be tested. The CDR3 runs to 15 residues. The germline CDR1 and CDR2 sequences are MDHEN and SYDVKM. The CDR3 here is CASSVQAGGRGEAFF.

The chain links TRBV20-1 to TRBJ2-3; the TCRdb call, TRBD2, lacks DNA for checking. The CDR3 loop spans 19 amino acids. Germline lookup yields CDR1 DFQATT and CDR2 SNEGSKA (reference sequence). The CDR3 sequence is CSAPRTSGWMILGTDTQYF.

V and J are TRBV6-5 and TRBJ2-3; TCRdb gives TRBD1 as the D gene, but with no DNA this cannot be confirmed. The CDR3 runs 13 residues. Looked up from germline, CDR1 is MNHEY and CDR2 is SVGAGI. The CDR3 here is CATGGTLTDTQYF.

The chain joins TRBV5-1 to TRBJ2-6. The CDR3 totals 19 residues. The germline V gene has CDR1 SGHRS and CDR2 YFSETQ. The CDR3 here is CASSLSEAKKVTGANVLTF. Complete variable domain (other parts from reference TRBV5-1 and TRBJ2-6): KAGVTQTPRYLIKTRGQQVTLSCSPISGHRSVSWYQQTPGQGLQFLFEYFSETQRNKGNFPGRFSGRQFSNSRSEMNVSTLELGDSALYLCASSLSEAKKVTGANVLTFGAGSRLTVL.

The chain links TRBV5-6 to TRBJ2-1. CDR3 size: 15 residues. Germline-derived CDR1 and CDR2 are SGHDT and YYEEEE. The CDR3 reads CASSLIYGSSNEQFF.

The CDR3 region is CASSLVTSGSETQYF. The rearrangement links TRBV7-9 to TRBJ2-5; the D gene TCRdb calls, TRBD2, cannot be checked with no DNA. CDR1 and CDR2 (germline): SEHNR, FQNEAQ (reference sequence). This CDR3 comprises 15 residues. The variable domain in full, completed from reference TRBV7-9 and TRBJ2-5, reads DTGVSQNPRHKITKRGQNVTFRCDPISEHNRLYWYRQTLGQGPEFLTYFQNEAQLEKSRLLSDRFSAERPKGSFSTLEIQRTEQGDSAMYLCASSLVTSGSETQYFGPGTRLLVL.

The chain joins TRBV6-5 to TRBJ1-5; without DNA, the TCRdb call of TRBD1 cannot be checked. The CDR3 covers 13 residues. Germline V lookup: CDR1 MNHEY, CDR2 SVGAGI. The CDR3 protein is CASSWDRHQPQHF.

The chain carries TRBV5-5 and TRBJ2-1; the D call from TCRdb, TRBD1, cannot be confirmed without DNA. The CDR3 length is 18 residues. Germline-derived CDR1 and CDR2 are SGHKS and YYEKEE (reference sequence). CDR3 protein: CASSGRVEFGGRDNEQFF.

The V call is TRBV12-3 or TRBV12-4, the J call TRBJ1-6; TCRdb names TRBD1, which stays unverified in the absence of DNA. CDR3 length equals 15 residues. CDR3 sequence: CASSFAGDPSSPLHF.

The V gene is TRBV12-3 or TRBV12-4, the J gene TRBJ1-3. The CDR3 extends over 14 amino acids. CDR3 loop: CASSPHGSGNTIYF.

The chain couples TRBV5-1 to TRBJ2-2; TCRdb designates TRBD2, a call that cannot be tested without DNA. The CDR3 totals 15 residues. Germline V gives CDR1 SGHRS, CDR2 YFSETQ. The CDR3 sequence is CASTSGASGTGELFF.

The chain links TRBV2 to TRBJ1-6. The V gene's germline CDR1 is SNHLY and CDR2 FYNNEI. The CDR3 length is 12 residues. This CDR3 reads CASSERVSPLHF.

The gene calls are TRBV5-6 and TRBJ2-4; TCRdb gives TRBD2 as the D gene, but with no DNA this cannot be confirmed. Germline CDR1 reads SGHDT; CDR2 reads YYEEEE. The CDR3 runs to 14 residues. The CDR3: CASSAGSAKNIQYF.

This rearrangement joins TRBV3-1 to TRBJ2-7; TCRdb calls TRBD2, which cannot be checked without DNA. Per the germline V gene, CDR1 is LGHDT and CDR2 is YNNKEL (reference sequence). The CDR3 spans 17 residues. The CDR3 sequence: CASSQDQGLAGLYEQYF.

The chain joins TRBV27 to TRBJ1-2; TCRdb's D call, TRBD1, is unchecked because there is no DNA. The CDR3 sequence is 16 residues long. The V gene's germline CDR1 is MNHEY and CDR2 SMNVEV (reference sequence). Here the CDR3 reads CASSLKGGTVNYGYTF.